This T cell receptor (beta chain) was retrieved from a study of technical replicates of blood from a few donors. Only in-frame clones appear in the TCRdb table, and some are missing; sequencing was by immunoSEQ multiplex PCR. The table has over 50,000 clones, around 86% seen once. Germline V CDR1 and CDR2: MNHNS, SASEGT. The CDR3 is 17 residues long. V dropped 2 bases and J dropped 5; count of bases not matched to a gene: 12. The chain employs TRBV6-1 and TRBJ2-3; TRBD1 aligns across 8 bases. Sequenced sample: PBMCs. This receptor was taken from a human donor in good health. Some clones in this sample may be carry-over from other donors' samples. CDR3 region: CASSERRRTGSKDTQYF. For the CDR3, the DNA is TGTGCCAGCAGTGAAAGGAGGCGGACAGGGAGTAAAGATACGCAGTATTTT.